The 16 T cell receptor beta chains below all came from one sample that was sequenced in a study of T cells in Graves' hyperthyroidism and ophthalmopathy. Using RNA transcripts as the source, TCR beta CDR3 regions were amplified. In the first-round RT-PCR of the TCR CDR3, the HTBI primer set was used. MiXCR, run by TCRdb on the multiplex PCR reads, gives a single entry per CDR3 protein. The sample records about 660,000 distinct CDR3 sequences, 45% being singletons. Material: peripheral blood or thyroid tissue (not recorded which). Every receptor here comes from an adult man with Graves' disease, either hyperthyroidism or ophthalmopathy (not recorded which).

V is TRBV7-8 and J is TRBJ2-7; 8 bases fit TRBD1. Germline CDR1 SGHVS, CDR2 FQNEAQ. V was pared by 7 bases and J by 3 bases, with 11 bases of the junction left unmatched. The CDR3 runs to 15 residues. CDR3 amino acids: CASILSPGQDYEQYF. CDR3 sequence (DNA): TGTGCCAGCATCCTCAGCCCGGGACAGGACTACGAGCAGTACTTC.

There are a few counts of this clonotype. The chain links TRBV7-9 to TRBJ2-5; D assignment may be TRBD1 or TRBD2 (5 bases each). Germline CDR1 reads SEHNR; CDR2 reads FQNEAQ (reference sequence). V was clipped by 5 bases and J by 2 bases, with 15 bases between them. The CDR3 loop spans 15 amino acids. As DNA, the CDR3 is TGTGCCAGCAGCGCTTCCGGGACGAAACAAGAGACCCAGTACTTC. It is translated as CASSASGTKQETQYF.

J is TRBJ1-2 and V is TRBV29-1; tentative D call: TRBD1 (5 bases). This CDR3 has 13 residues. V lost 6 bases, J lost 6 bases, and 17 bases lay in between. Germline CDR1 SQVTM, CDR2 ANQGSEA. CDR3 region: CSVEEGRGDGYTF. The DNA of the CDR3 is TGCAGCGTCGAGGAGGGACGGGGAGATGGCTACACCTTC.

This CDR3 reads CASSRFRGSPYEQYF. The DNA of the CDR3 is TGTGCCAGCAGCCGCTTCAGGGGCTCGCCCTACGAGCAGTACTTC. The genes are TRBV7-3 and TRBJ2-7; tentative D call: TRBD1 (6 bases). Trimming took 5 bases from V and 2 from J, leaving 16 bases between them. Germline CDR1 is SGHTA and CDR2 is FQGTGA. This CDR3 is 15 amino acids long. Full variable domain (remainder filled in from reference TRBV7-3 and TRBJ2-7): GAGVSQTPSNKVTEKGKYVELRCDPISGHTALYWYRQSLGQGPEFLIYFQGTGAADDSGLPNDRFFAVRPEGSVSTLKIQRTERGDSAVYLCASSRFRGSPYEQYFGPGTRLTVT.

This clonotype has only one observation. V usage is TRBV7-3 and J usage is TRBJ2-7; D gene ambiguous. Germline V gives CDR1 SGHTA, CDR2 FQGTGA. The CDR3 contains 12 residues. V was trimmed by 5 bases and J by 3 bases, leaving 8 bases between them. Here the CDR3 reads CASSPYYYEQYF. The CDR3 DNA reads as TGTGCCAGCAGCCCCTACTACTACGAGCAGTACTTC.

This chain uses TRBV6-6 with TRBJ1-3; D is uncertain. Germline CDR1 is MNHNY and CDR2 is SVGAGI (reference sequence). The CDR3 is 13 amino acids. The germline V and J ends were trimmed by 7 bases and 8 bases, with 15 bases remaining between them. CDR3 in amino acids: CASIKREHHTIYF. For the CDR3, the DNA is TGTGCCAGCATCAAAAGGGAGCACCACACCATATATTTT.

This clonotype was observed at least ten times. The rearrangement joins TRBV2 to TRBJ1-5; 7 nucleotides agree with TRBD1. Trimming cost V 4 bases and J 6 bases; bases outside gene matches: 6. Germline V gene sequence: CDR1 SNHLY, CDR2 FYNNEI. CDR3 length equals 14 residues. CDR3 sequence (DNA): TGTGCCAGCAGTGTATCGGGACAGATTCAGCCCCAGCATTTT. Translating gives CASSVSGQIQPQHF.

The chain's CDR3 is CASSQSRVSTGELFF. In nucleotides, the CDR3 is TGTGCCAGTAGTCAGTCCAGGGTTTCGACCGGGGAGCTGTTTTTT. The rearrangement links TRBV19 to TRBJ2-2; TRBD1 might be the D (5 bases). This CDR3 contains 15 residues. The germline CDR1 and CDR2 sequences are LNHDA and SQIVND (reference sequence). Trimming left V 5 bases short and J 5 bases short, with 15 bases between.

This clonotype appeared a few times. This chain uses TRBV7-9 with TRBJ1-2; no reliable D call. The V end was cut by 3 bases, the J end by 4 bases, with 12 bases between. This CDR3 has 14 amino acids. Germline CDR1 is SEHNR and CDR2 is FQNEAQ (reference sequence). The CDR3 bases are TGTGCCAGCAGCTTGGGTGCAGATAGCTATGGCTACACCTTC. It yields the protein CASSLGADSYGYTF.

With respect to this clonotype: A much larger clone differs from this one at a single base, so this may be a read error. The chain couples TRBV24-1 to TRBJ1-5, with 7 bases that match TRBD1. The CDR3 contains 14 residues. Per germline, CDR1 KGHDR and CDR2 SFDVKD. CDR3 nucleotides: TGTGCCATCAGTGTAGACAGGGACCTTCAGCCCCGGCATTTT. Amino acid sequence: CAISVDRDLQPRHF.

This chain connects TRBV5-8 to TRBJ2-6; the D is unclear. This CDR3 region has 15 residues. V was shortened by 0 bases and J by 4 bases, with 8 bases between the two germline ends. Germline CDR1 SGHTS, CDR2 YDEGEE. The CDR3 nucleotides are TGTGCCAGCAGCTTGGCTGTGTCCGGGGCCAACGTCCTGACTTTC. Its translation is CASSLAVSGANVLTF.

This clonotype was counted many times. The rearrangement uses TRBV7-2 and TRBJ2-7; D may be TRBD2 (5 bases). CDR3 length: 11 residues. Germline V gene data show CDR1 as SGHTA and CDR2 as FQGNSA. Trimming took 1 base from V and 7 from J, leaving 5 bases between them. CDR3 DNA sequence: TGTGCCAGCAGCTTAGGGGAGGAGCAGTACTTC. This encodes CASSLGEEQYF. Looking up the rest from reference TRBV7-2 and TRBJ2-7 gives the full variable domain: GAGVSQSPSNKVTEKGKDVELRCDPISGHTALYWYRQSLGQGLEFLIYFQGNSAPDKSGLPSDRFSAERTGGSVSTLTIQRTQQEDSAVYLCASSLGEEQYFGPGTRLTVT.

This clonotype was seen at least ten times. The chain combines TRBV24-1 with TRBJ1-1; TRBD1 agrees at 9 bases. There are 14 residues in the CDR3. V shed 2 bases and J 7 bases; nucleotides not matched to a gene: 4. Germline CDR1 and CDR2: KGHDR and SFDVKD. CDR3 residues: CATSDSGTGLEAFF. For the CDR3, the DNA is TGTGCCACCAGTGATTCCGGGACAGGGCTTGAAGCTTTCTTT.

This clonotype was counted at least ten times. CDR3 nucleotide sequence: TGTGCCAGCAGCTTAGCGGGTCAGGGCGGTGTAGCCGAGCAGTACTTC. Amino acids: CASSLAGQGGVAEQYF. The chain couples TRBV7-8 to TRBJ2-7; D is perhaps TRBD1 (5 bases). Per germline, CDR1 SGHVS and CDR2 FQNEAQ. The CDR3 length is 16 residues. Trimming left V 0 bases short and J 6 bases short, with 18 bases between.

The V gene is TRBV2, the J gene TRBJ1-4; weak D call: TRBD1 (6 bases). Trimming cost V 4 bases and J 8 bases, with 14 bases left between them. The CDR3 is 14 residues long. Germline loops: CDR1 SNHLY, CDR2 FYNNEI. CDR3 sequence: CASSVRGLREKLFF. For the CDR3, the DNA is TGTGCCAGCAGTGTCCGGGGGCTTCGGGAAAAACTGTTTTTT.

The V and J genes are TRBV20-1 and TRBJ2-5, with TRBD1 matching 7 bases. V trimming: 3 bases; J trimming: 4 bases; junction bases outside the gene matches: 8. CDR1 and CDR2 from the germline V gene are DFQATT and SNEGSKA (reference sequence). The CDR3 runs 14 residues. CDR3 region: CSARSGTVGETQYF. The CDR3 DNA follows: TGCAGTGCTAGGTCCGGGACAGTGGGAGAGACCCAGTACTTC.